This is a list of T cell receptor beta chains from one sample in a study of cytomegalovirus exposure and HLA in healthy donors. Produced via immunoSEQ multiplex PCR; TCRdb's table is partial and in-frame only. Its table records 120,000 or so clones. The sample consisted of PBMCs. The receptors here all came from a man aged 18 to 29 in good health and CMV-seronegative. Each CDR3 is given with its conserved first and last residue. The order of the fields is J gene, V gene, D gene, CDR3 DNA, CDR3 protein. A D gene is named only where the DNA matches it firmly.

TRBJ2-1	TRBV28	TRBD2	TGTGCCAGCATTGCGGGAGGGCCGGGTGAGCAGTTCTTC	CASIAGGPGEQFF
TRBJ2-7	TRBV5-6	TRBD1	TGTGCCAGCAGCTTGCGACAGGGGTGGAGCTCCTACGAGCAGTACTTC	CASSLRQGWSSYEQYF
TRBJ2-7	TRBV20-1	TRBD2	TGCAGTCGACTAGCGGGGGACGAGCAGTACTTC	CSRLAGDEQYF
TRBJ1-2	TRBV30	TRBD1	TGTGCCCGCTCCCAGGGGGACTATGGCTACACCTTC	CARSQGDYGYTF
TRBJ2-1	TRBV9	TRBD2	TGTGCCAGCAGCGTAGCAAGCGGGGTAGACAATGAGCAGTTCTTC	CASSVASGVDNEQFF
TRBJ1-4	TRBV30	.	TGTGCCTGGGCACAGGCTACTAATGAAAAACTGTTTTTT	CAWAQATNEKLFF
TRBJ2-7	TRBV6-1	TRBD1	TGTGCCAGCAGAGGACAGGTTCCCCAGCCCTACGAGCAGTACTTC	CASRGQVPQPYEQYF
TRBJ2-5	TRBV30	TRBD2	TGTGCCTGGAGTGTACTGATGCGGGGGGGTCGGGCCCAGTACTTC	CAWSVLMRGGRAQYF
TRBJ2-7	TRBV19	TRBD1	TGTGCTACAGTGGGAGTGGGACAGACCCCGTCGGCCTACGAGCAGTACTTC	CATVGVGQTPSAYEQYF
TRBJ1-2	TRBV7-9	.	TGTGCCAGCAGCTTAGTCCAGGGATACTCCTATGGCTACACCTTC	CASSLVQGYSYGYTF
TRBJ2-2	TRBV28	TRBD1	TGTGCCAGCAGTACAGGGGGAGTACTGAACACCGGGGAGCTGTTTTTT	CASSTGGVLNTGELFF
TRBJ1-4	TRBV2	.	TGTGCCAGCCTTCGAGCTATCAATGAAAAACTGTTTTTT	CASLRAINEKLFF
TRBJ1-5	TRBV6-5	.	TGTGCCAGCAAGAGACAGAGCAATCAGCCCCAGCATTTT	CASKRQSNQPQHF
TRBJ2-3	TRBV6-4	TRBD2	TGTGCCAGCAGTGACTCCGAGCGGGAGAGGACAGATACGCAGTATTTT	CASSDSERERTDTQYF
TRBJ1-5	TRBV5-5	.	TGTGCCAGCAGCTTTACAGGGTTAGAGAATCAGCCCCAGCATTTT	CASSFTGLENQPQHF
TRBJ2-1	TRBV6-5	TRBD2	TGTGCCAGCAGTAATAACCTGGGGACTAGCAATGAGCAGTTCTTC	CASSNNLGTSNEQFF
TRBJ1-5	TRBV19	TRBD1	TGTGCCAGTAGTCCGGGACAGAACAATCAGCCCCAGCATTTT	CASSPGQNNQPQHF
TRBJ1-1	TRBV19	TRBD1	TGTGCCAGTAGTCTCGAACAGGGGCACGAAGCTTTCTTT	CASSLEQGHEAFF
TRBJ1-3	TRBV18	TRBD1	TGTGCCAGCTCACCTCTCGACACGGACAGGGCTGGAAACACCATATATTTT	CASSPLDTDRAGNTIYF
TRBJ2-7	TRBV5-1	TRBD2	TGCGCCAGCAGCTTGCAACTAGCGGGAGCGACCTCCTACGAGCAGTACTTC	CASSLQLAGATSYEQYF
TRBJ1-6	TRBV6-5	TRBD1	TGTGCCAGCAGTTACTCCCCAGGGGGTAATTCACCCCTCCACTTT	CASSYSPGGNSPLHF
TRBJ2-6	TRBV18	TRBD1	TGTGCCAGCTCACCACTGGGACAGCCCTCTGGGGCCAACGTCCTGACTTTC	CASSPLGQPSGANVLTF
TRBJ1-2	TRBV5-1	.	TGCGCCAGCTCCCGGGATACGGATGGCTACACCTTC	CASSRDTDGYTF
TRBJ2-5	TRBV4-2	TRBD2	TGTGCCAGCAGCCCAGGACTAGCGGGGTCGGGGGGAGAGACCCAGTACTTC	CASSPGLAGSGGETQYF
TRBJ2-7	TRBV25-1	.	TGTGCCAGCAGCAACTTAGCGCGAGACGTAGGCGAGCAGTACTTC	CASSNLARDVGEQYF
TRBJ2-1	TRBV7-9	.	TGTGCCAGCAGCTCCAGGGGAAATGAGCAGTTCTTC	CASSSRGNEQFF
TRBJ2-5	TRBV5-4	.	TGTGCCAGCAGCGGGAGGAACCAAGAGACCCAGTACTTC	CASSGRNQETQYF
TRBJ2-1	TRBV6-1	.	TGTGCCAGCAGTGAGGCAGGCCCGAGCTACAATGAGCAGTTCTTC	CASSEAGPSYNEQFF
TRBJ1-4	TRBV2	TRBD1	TGTGCCAGCAGTCGGGGACAGGGTACGGCTAATGAAAAACTGTTTTTT	CASSRGQGTANEKLFF
TRBJ1-1	TRBV27	TRBD1	TGTGCCAGCAGTGCCCGACAGGGTGAGGGGACTGAAGCTTTCTTT	CASSARQGEGTEAFF
TRBJ2-3	TRBV18	.	TGTGCCAGCTCACAACAGAGCACAGATACGCAGTATTTT	CASSQQSTDTQYF
TRBJ1-1	TRBV6-5	.	TGTGCCAGCAGGACTCAGGGTTGGACTGAAGCTTTCTTT	CASRTQGWTEAFF
TRBJ2-2	TRBV9	.	TGTGCCAGCAGCGTTGGAACAGGGCAGATGGGGACCGGGGAGCTGTTTTTT	CASSVGTGQMGTGELFF
TRBJ2-2	TRBV29-1	TRBD2	TGCAGCGTCGGACTAGAGAGCACCGGGGAGCTGTTTTTT	CSVGLESTGELFF
TRBJ2-3	TRBV30	.	TGTGCCTGGAGTGTTCGGCGGGTACTCACAGATACGCAGTATTTT	CAWSVRRVLTDTQYF
TRBJ2-1	TRBV28	TRBD2	TGTGCCAGCTTTAGCGGGAGGTACTACAATGAGCAGTTCTTC	CASFSGRYYNEQFF
TRBJ2-6	TRBV28	.	TGTGCCAGCAGTCCCCTGGAGGGCGCTGGGGCCAACGTCCTGACTTTC	CASSPLEGAGANVLTF
TRBJ2-7	TRBV7-8	TRBD1	TGTGCCAGCAGCATCTCGACAGGGGCCTACGAGCAGTACTTC	CASSISTGAYEQYF
TRBJ2-7	TRBV7-2	.	TGTGCCAGCAGCCCGTGGTCCGGGTCAGAGATCGGGCAGTACTTC	CASSPWSGSEIGQYF
TRBJ2-3	TRBV9	TRBD2	TGTGCCAGCAGCGTAGTTGTTAGCGGGGGCACAGATACGCAGTATTTT	CASSVVVSGGTDTQYF
TRBJ2-2	TRBV7-2	.	TGTGCCAGCAGCTTAGCACAGCTTCTGAACACCGGGGAGCTGTTTTTT	CASSLAQLLNTGELFF
TRBJ1-1	TRBV5-1	TRBD1	TGCGCCAGCAGCTTGGGACAGGGGTTGGGGGACACTGAAGCTTTCTTT	CASSLGQGLGDTEAFF
TRBJ2-7	TRBV5-4	.	TGTGCCAGCAGCCCAGACAAAGCGGACGAGCAGTACTTC	CASSPDKADEQYF
TRBJ1-1	TRBV15	.	TGTGCCACCAGCTCCCAGCGGGGGAACACTGAAGCTTTCTTT	CATSSQRGNTEAFF
TRBJ2-4	TRBV6-5	TRBD1	TGTGCCAGCAGTCTCACCCCGACAGGGCGTGACATTCAGTACTTC	CASSLTPTGRDIQYF
TRBJ1-3	TRBV28	.	TGTGCCAGCACCTCCTCTGGAAACACCATATATTTT	CASTSSGNTIYF
TRBJ2-3	TRBV5-1	.	TGCGCCAGCAGCTTTGCAGGTCCCACAGATACGCAGTATTTT	CASSFAGPTDTQYF
TRBJ2-1	TRBV5-1	TRBD2	TGCGCCAGCAGCTTGGGGGCGGGAGCCCGATACAATGAGCAGTTCTTC	CASSLGAGARYNEQFF
TRBJ2-3	TRBV13	.	TGTGCCAGCAGACAAATTCGCGGGTGGAGCACAGATACGCAGTATTTT	CASRQIRGWSTDTQYF
TRBJ2-7	TRBV28	.	TGTGCCAGCAGTTTGACAGGTAGGACCTACGAGCAGTACTTC	CASSLTGRTYEQYF
TRBJ1-1	TRBV5-1	.	TGCGCCAGCAGCTTGGGAGTGGAAGCTTTCTTT	CASSLGVEAFF
TRBJ2-1	TRBV18	TRBD2	TGTGCCAGCTCGGCCGAGGTCGGGAGGGATGAGCAGTTCTTC	CASSAEVGRDEQFF